This is a list of T cell receptor beta chains from one sample in a study of cytomegalovirus exposure and HLA in healthy donors. Assay used: immunoSEQ multiplex PCR; TCRdb lists only in-frame clones, some missing. Of about 190,000 clones in the sample, roughly 80% are singletons; the top ten hold approximately 6%. The specimen was PBMCs. The source of these receptors is a man in his forties in good health and CMV-seropositive. The CDR3 runs from the conserved cysteine through the conserved F or W. A D gene is named only where the DNA matches it firmly. A row's size may be missing; if present it is once, few, many or a size class.

clone_size d_call j_call v_call cdr3_nt cdr3_aa
NA NA TRBJ1-1 TRBV28 TGTGCCAGCAGTTTAGTAGGGGAAGCTGAAGCTTTCTTT CASSLVGEAEAFF
few NA TRBJ1-4 TRBV18 TGTGCCAGCTCAACGTCTTTCCGACGGAGTGATGAAAAACTGTTTTTT CASSTSFRRSDEKLFF
NA TRBD1 TRBJ2-7 TRBV29-1 TGCAGCGCCTCACGACAGGGGGGCGAGCAGTACTTC CSASRQGGEQYF
NA NA TRBJ1-3 TRBV4-3 TGCGCCAGCAGCCAAGCGTTAACGGACTATTGGGGCTCTGGAAACACCATATATTTT CASSQALTDYWGSGNTIYF
NA TRBD1 TRBJ2-7 TRBV7-9 TGTGCCAGCAGCATTCAGGGGGCCCATCAGGGCTACGAGCAGTACTTC CASSIQGAHQGYEQYF
few TRBD1 TRBJ1-2 TRBV7-2 TGTGCCAGCAGCACCCGGACAGGGGGCGGCTATGGCTACACCTTC CASSTRTGGGYGYTF
NA TRBD2 TRBJ2-1 TRBV4-1 TGCGCCAGCAGCCTACCGGGACTAGCGGGGTACAATGAGCAGTTCTTC CASSLPGLAGYNEQFF
NA NA TRBJ2-5 TRBV5-6 TGTGCCAGCAGCTTGGCTGAGACCCAGTACTTC CASSLAETQYF
NA NA TRBJ1-1 TRBV28 TGTGCCAGCAGTTCGTCTCCGACGGGGATATCCGAAGCTTTCTTT CASSSSPTGISEAFF
once TRBD1 TRBJ2-1 TRBV29-1 TGCAGCGTTGCGGACAGGGTCTACAATGAGCAGTTCTTC CSVADRVYNEQFF
NA NA TRBJ2-1 TRBV25-1 TGTGCCAGCAGTGAATGGGCAGGGCCCAATGAGCAGTTCTTC CASSEWAGPNEQFF
NA TRBD1 TRBJ2-3 TRBV11-3 TGTGCCAGCAGCCAGGGGGCCAGGGGCCCAGATACGCAGTATTTT CASSQGARGPDTQYF
NA TRBD2 TRBJ2-7 TRBV4-3 TGCGCCAGCAGCCAATTTCCAGCGGGGGGGTACGAGCAGTACTTC CASSQFPAGGYEQYF
NA NA TRBJ2-3 TRBV4-1 TGCGCCAGCAGCCATGAACCCCTGAGAGGCTCAGATACGCAGTATTTT CASSHEPLRGSDTQYF
NA NA TRBJ2-1 TRBV4-3 TGCGCCAGCAGCCAAGAGTACGAGCGGCCCTACAATGAGCAGTTCTTC CASSQEYERPYNEQFF
NA NA TRBJ1-3 TRBV7-2 TGTGCCAGCAGCTTAGCGGAGGGACTCTCTGGAAACACCATATATTTT CASSLAEGLSGNTIYF
NA NA TRBJ2-1 TRBV20-1 TGCAGTGCTAGGGAACGGGGTCGGGAGTTCTTC CSARERGREFF
NA NA TRBJ2-7 TRBV4-2 TGTGCCAGCAGCCTTGGCCTACGGGACACCTCCTACGAGCAGTACTTC CASSLGLRDTSYEQYF
NA TRBD1 TRBJ1-2 TRBV19 TGTGCCAGTAGTATAAAGGGCAGGGGGATCACCTATGGCTACACCTTC CASSIKGRGITYGYTF
NA NA TRBJ2-7 TRBV7-8 TGTGCCAGCAACCCTAACCCTACGGGGGACTACGAGCAGTACTTC CASNPNPTGDYEQYF